This T cell receptor (beta chain) was sequenced during a study of blood T cell repertoires in COVID-19. About the study: Sample material is recorded as cDNA or gDNA derived from T cells, B-cell-depleted T cells, or PBMCs.

This CDR3 has 13 amino acids. J gave up 5 bases and V 6 bases, and 1 base lay outside the gene matches. Authors' processing steps: Scientists estimated how many nucleated cells there were by amplifying reference gene primers. Profiling relied on immunoSEQ multiplex PCR, and the TCRdb table lists in-frame clones only, not all of them. The V and J calls and clone size were taken over from that table, and D and trimming were inferred from the DNA. The sample includes around 250,000 clones, roughly 83% of them seen just once. The Seattle patients, enrolled during active infection, were followed longitudinally.

The sequence derives from a woman of 80 years or more with COVID-19, enrolled during active disease. The sample comprised peripheral blood. This chain joins TRBV12-3 or TRBV12-4 and TRBJ1-5, with 10 bases lining up with TRBD1. This CDR3 is CASSGQGDQPQHF. CDR3 nucleotide sequence: TGTGCCAGCAGCGGACAGGGGGATCAGCCCCAGCATTTT.